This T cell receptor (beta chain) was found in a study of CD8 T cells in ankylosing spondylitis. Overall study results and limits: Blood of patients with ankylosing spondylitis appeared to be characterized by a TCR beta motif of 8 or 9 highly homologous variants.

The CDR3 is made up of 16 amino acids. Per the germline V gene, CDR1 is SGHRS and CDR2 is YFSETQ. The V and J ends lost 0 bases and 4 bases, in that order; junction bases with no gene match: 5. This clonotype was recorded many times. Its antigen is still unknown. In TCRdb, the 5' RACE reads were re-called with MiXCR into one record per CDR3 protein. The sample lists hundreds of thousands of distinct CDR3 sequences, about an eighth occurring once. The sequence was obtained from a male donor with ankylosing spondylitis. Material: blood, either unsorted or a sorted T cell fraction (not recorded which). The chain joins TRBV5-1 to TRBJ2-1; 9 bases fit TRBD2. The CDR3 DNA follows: TGCGCCAGCAGCTTGGAAGGTAGCGGGGGATACAATGAGCAGTTCTTC. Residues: CASSLEGSGGYNEQFF.